This T cell receptor (beta chain) emerged from a study of prognosis after radiotherapy for stage I lung cancer. This clonotype was seen ten or more times. Its antigen is not known. General observations from the study: Patients without metastases reportedly showed TRBV and TRBJ gene usage unlike that of patients with metastases.

Template was genomic DNA; TCR beta CDR3 amplified in two multiplex PCR rounds. Gene-specific TRBV and TRBJ primers were used in PCR round one. One entry per CDR3 protein, called by TCRdb with MiXCR from the multiplex PCR reads. The data hold tens of thousands of distinct CDR3 sequences, with roughly 35% observed a single time. The specimen was PBMCs, collected before or after stereotactic body radiation therapy (not recorded which). The receptor comes from a donor over 45 with non-small cell lung cancer.

The CDR3 DNA sequence: TGTGCCAGCAGCGTAGATTGGGATTACTCTGGAAACACCATATATTTT. Translated: CASSVDWDYSGNTIYF. The chain carries TRBV9 and TRBJ1-3; D is undetermined. The V gene's germline CDR1 is SGDLS and CDR2 YYNGEE. The CDR3 sequence is 16 residues long. V was cut by 0 bases and J by 0 bases, with 10 bases left in between.